One and the same sample provided the 32 T cell receptor beta chains below, sequenced in a study of blood T cell repertoires in COVID-19. Clones were read by immunoSEQ multiplex PCR, and TCRdb kept only the in-frame ones, dropping some. Of about 170,000 clones in the sample, around 82% were seen once. The sequenced material came from peripheral blood. All receptors come from an elderly man with COVID-19, enrolled during active disease.

This clone was counted a single time. The gene calls are TRBV19 and TRBJ1-5; TRBD1 agrees at 8 bases. J gave up 2 bases and V 3 bases, and 3 bases lay outside the gene matches. The CDR3 length is 15 residues. In germline, CDR1 is LNHDA, CDR2 SQIVND (reference sequence). CDR3: CASSMDRAGNQPQHF. The DNA for the CDR3 is TGTGCCAGTAGTATGGACAGGGCGGGCAATCAGCCCCAGCATTTT.

The rearrangement links TRBV5-6 to TRBJ2-7, with a weak D call TRBD1 (6 bases). CDR1 and CDR2 (germline): SGHDT, YYEEEE. Trimming left V 1 base short and J 4 bases short, with 9 bases between. This CDR3 is built from 13 residues. This CDR3 is CASSLKGGYEQYF. In nucleotides, the CDR3 is TGTGCCAGCAGCTTGAAAGGGGGTTACGAGCAGTACTTC.

The DNA for the CDR3 is TGTGCCAGCAGCGCTAGACAGAGGAACACTGAAGCTTTCTTT. Its protein is CASSARQRNTEAFF. The chain joins TRBV6-5 to TRBJ1-1; D possibly corresponds to TRBD1 (5 bases). The germline V gene encodes CDR1 MNHEY and CDR2 SVGAGI. Trimming took off 6 bases at V and 1 base at J, with 12 bases between the two ends. This CDR3 contains 14 residues.

CDR3 residues: CASTPWGGPYTF. The CDR3 region has the DNA TGTGCCAGCACCCCCTGGGGGGGCCCCTACACCTTC. The V call is TRBV28, the J call TRBJ1-2; TRBD1 is a possible D gene (6 bases). Deletions cut 7 bases from V and 10 bases from J, with 16 bases between. Germline V gene lookup returns CDR1 MDHEN and CDR2 SYDVKM. CDR3 length: 12 residues.

This chain joins TRBV5-4 and TRBJ2-5; the match to TRBD2 covers 10 bases. Trimming cost V 4 bases and J 1 base; bases outside gene matches: 7. The CDR3 totals 16 residues. Germline V gene data show CDR1 as SGHNT and CDR2 as YYREEE (reference sequence). CDR3: CASSDPSGGFQETQYF. The CDR3 coding sequence is TGTGCCAGCAGCGACCCTAGCGGGGGCTTCCAAGAGACCCAGTACTTC.

The chain combines TRBV27 with TRBJ2-7; no reliable D call. V was trimmed by 0 bases and J by 0 bases, leaving 9 bases between them. Germline V gene data show CDR1 as MNHEY and CDR2 as SMNVEV (reference sequence). The CDR3 has 15 residues. The CDR3 bases are TGTGCCAGCAGTTTATCCCCCACAGCCTCCTACGAGCAGTACTTC. Translation: CASSLSPTASYEQYF.

The chain is built from TRBV19 and TRBJ1-2; TRBD1 might be the D (6 bases). The V and J ends lost 1 base and 0 bases respectively, with 9 bases between them. CDR1 is LNHDA and CDR2 is SQIVND in the germline V gene (reference sequence). This CDR3 has 15 amino acids. The CDR3 is CASSIVWTANYGYTF. CDR3 bases: TGTGCCAGTAGTATAGTTTGGACAGCTAACTATGGCTACACCTTC.

This clone was counted once. This chain uses TRBV5-1 with TRBJ1-1; D is unresolved. The V and J ends lost 5 bases and 4 bases respectively, with 12 bases between them. Per the germline V gene, CDR1 is SGHRS and CDR2 is YFSETQ. This CDR3 has 13 amino acids. CDR3 nucleotides: TGCGCCAGCAGGAGAGAGAGGTTCACTGAAGCTTTCTTT. Protein product: CASRRERFTEAFF.

This clone appeared once. The chain uses TRBV5-4 and TRBJ2-7, with D possibly being TRBD2 (5 bases). The V end lost 1 base, the J end lost 0 bases, and 14 bases lay between the germline ends. Looked up from germline, CDR1 is SGHNT and CDR2 is YYREEE (reference sequence). The CDR3 is 16 residues long. The CDR3 DNA sequence: TGTGCCAGCAGCTTGTCCGGGGTAATGAGCTCCTACGAGCAGTACTTC. Translation gives CASSLSGVMSSYEQYF.

The chain uses TRBV7-9 and TRBJ1-6; TRBD1 agrees at 7 bases. Germline lookup yields CDR1 SEHNR and CDR2 FQNEAQ (reference sequence). The V gene end was trimmed by 5 bases and the J gene end by 2 bases; junction bases not matched to a gene: 6. The CDR3 runs to 16 residues. CDR3 DNA sequence: TGTGCCAGCAGCCACAGTGACAGGGCCTATAATTCACCCCTCCACTTT. The encoded protein is CASSHSDRAYNSPLHF.

The J gene is TRBJ2-7, the V gene TRBV25-1, with D perhaps TRBD2 (5 bases). The germline V and J ends were trimmed by 2 bases and 0 bases, with 11 bases remaining between them. The germline gives CDR1 MGHDK, CDR2 SYGVNS. This CDR3 contains 15 residues. As DNA, the CDR3 is TGTGCCAGCAGTGAACGGGGATCGGGCTCCTACGAGCAGTACTTC. This sequence encodes CASSERGSGSYEQYF.

The V and J genes are TRBV6-4 and TRBJ1-1; the D gene is possibly TRBD1 (6 bases). Germline values: CDR1 MRHNA, CDR2 SNTAGT. V lost 2 bases and J 3 bases, leaving 10 bases between the germline ends. This CDR3 has 14 residues. The CDR3 DNA follows: TGTGCCAGCAGTGACCAGCCAGGGGACACTGAAGCTTTCTTT. Translation: CASSDQPGDTEAFF.

The chain uses TRBV24-1 and TRBJ1-2; 8 bases agree with TRBD1. Germline lookup yields CDR1 KGHDR and CDR2 SFDVKD. CDR3 size: 16 residues. Unmatched junction bases numbered 13, after V lost 5 bases and J lost 6 bases. CDR3 amino acids: CATSVPMPGGTNGYTF. DNA for the CDR3: TGTGCCACCAGTGTCCCGATGCCAGGGGGCACGAATGGCTACACCTTC.

This clone came up a few times. V and J are TRBV2 and TRBJ1-3; D is unclear. This CDR3 region has 13 residues. CDR1 and CDR2 from the germline V gene are SNHLY and FYNNEI. V lost 5 bases to trimming and J lost 4 bases, with 9 bases between them. CDR3 protein: CASSILRGNTIYF. The CDR3 DNA is TGTGCCAGCAGTATCCTGAGGGGAAACACCATATATTTT. Supplemented by reference TRBV2 and TRBJ1-3, the full variable domain reads EPEVTQTPSHQVTQMGQEVILRCVPISNHLYFYWYRQILGQKVEFLVSFYNNEISEKSEIFDDQFSVERPDGSNFTLKIRSTKLEDSAMYFCASSILRGNTIYFGEGSWLTVV.

As DNA, the CDR3 is TGTGCCAGCAGTTTTCGGGACAGAACCACAGATACGCAGTATTTT. Its protein is CASSFRDRTTDTQYF. The rearrangement uses TRBV6-5 and TRBJ2-3; 7 positions match TRBD1. This CDR3 has 15 residues. V trimming: 4 bases; J trimming: 2 bases; junction bases outside the gene matches: 6. Germline CDR1 and CDR2: MNHEY and SVGAGI.

V gene TRBV4-1 combines with J gene TRBJ1-1; TRBD1 aligns across 7 bases. There are 15 residues in the CDR3. V dropped 2 bases and J dropped 0; count of bases not matched to a gene: 3. Germline V gene data show CDR1 as MGHRA and CDR2 as YSYEKL. CDR3 residues: CASSQPGGMNTEAFF. In nucleotides, the CDR3 is TGCGCCAGCAGCCAACCAGGGGGTATGAACACTGAAGCTTTCTTT.

This chain connects TRBV6-5 to TRBJ1-1; D call uncertain. The ends were cut back, 0 bases at V and 0 bases at J, with 8 bases in the middle. Germline-derived CDR1 and CDR2 are MNHEY and SVGAGI. The CDR3 loop spans 15 amino acids. The CDR3 nucleotides are TGTGCCAGCAGTTACTCTCCTAATATGAACACTGAAGCTTTCTTT. It encodes CASSYSPNMNTEAFF.

The chain is built from TRBV6-5 and TRBJ2-7; D is possibly TRBD2 (7 bases). The CDR3 extends over 14 amino acids. V dropped 5 bases and J dropped 5 bases, with 16 bases sitting between them. Germline V gene sequence: CDR1 MNHEY, CDR2 SVGAGI. The CDR3 DNA follows: TGTGCCAGCAGTACCTCCCGGGGGGCGCACGAGCAGTACTTC. Amino acid sequence: CASSTSRGAHEQYF.

This CDR3 is CASSLRGDRQETQYF. CDR3 in DNA: TGTGCCAGCAGCTTAAGGGGGGACAGGCAAGAGACCCAGTACTTC. The V gene is TRBV11-2, the J gene TRBJ2-5; TRBD1 aligns across 8 bases. With V trimmed by 2 bases and J by 2 bases, 4 bases remained unmatched. Germline lookup yields CDR1 SGHAT and CDR2 FQNNGV. This CDR3 is built from 15 residues.

The chain joins TRBV7-2 to TRBJ1-1, with TRBD1 identical over 8 bases. The germline gives CDR1 SGHTA, CDR2 FQGNSA. The CDR3 consists of 19 residues. J gave up 1 base and V 5 bases, and 18 bases lay outside the gene matches. The CDR3 is CASSLSGRGRGRGNTEAFF. Written as DNA, the CDR3 is TGTGCCAGCAGCCTAAGCGGCAGGGGGCGCGGACGGGGGAACACTGAAGCTTTCTTT.

V and J are TRBV9 and TRBJ1-2; 8 bases agree with TRBD1. The V segment lost 0 bases and the J segment 1 base; nucleotides outside the gene matches: 8. Germline V CDR1 and CDR2: SGDLS, YYNGEE. The CDR3 covers 17 residues. The CDR3 bases are TGTGCCAGCAGCGTAGGGACAGGGCCCGACTATAACTATGGCTACACCTTC. It encodes CASSVGTGPDYNYGYTF.

J is TRBJ2-3 and V is TRBV28, with TRBD1 matching 9 bases. The V segment lost 7 bases and the J segment 0 bases; nucleotides outside the gene matches: 8. Looked up from germline, CDR1 is MDHEN and CDR2 is SYDVKM. CDR3 length equals 16 residues. CDR3 in amino acids: CASTTGQGVSTDTQYF. As DNA, the CDR3 is TGTGCCAGCACAACGGGACAGGGCGTCAGCACAGATACGCAGTATTTT.

J is TRBJ2-1 and V is TRBV10-3; 12 bases map to TRBD2. The CDR3 runs 18 residues. The junction had 7 bases not matched to a gene; V was cut back by 0 bases and J by 4 bases. Germline CDR1 reads ENHRY; CDR2 reads SYGVKD. The CDR3 DNA sequence: TGTGCCATCAGTGAGTCGGGGTCGACTAGCGGGGGTTACAATGAGCAGTTCTTC. This encodes CAISESGSTSGGYNEQFF.

The chain recombines TRBV5-6 with TRBJ1-1, with 8 nucleotides matching TRBD1. V was pared by 3 bases and J by 4 bases, with 2 bases of the junction left unmatched. This CDR3 spans 13 amino acids. Germline values: CDR1 SGHDT, CDR2 YYEEEE. The CDR3 here is CASSWTGSTEAFF. In nucleotides, the CDR3 is TGTGCCAGCAGCTGGACAGGGAGCACTGAAGCTTTCTTT. Full variable domain (rest looked up from reference TRBV5-6 and TRBJ1-1): DAGVTQSPTHLIKTRGQQVTLRCSPKSGHDTVSWYQQALGQGPQFIFQYYEEEERQRGNFPDRFSGHQFPNYSSELNVNALLLGDSALYLCASSWTGSTEAFFGQGTRLTVV.

V gene TRBV6-5 combines with J gene TRBJ1-6, with 10 bases lining up with TRBD1. The V and J ends lost 6 bases and 9 bases, in that order; junction bases with no gene match: 8. In germline, CDR1 is MNHEY, CDR2 SVGAGI. CDR3 length: 15 amino acids. The CDR3 DNA is TGTGCCAGCAGAATGACAGGGGGCAGGAGTTCACCCCTCCACTTT. Protein sequence: CASRMTGGRSSPLHF.

V usage is TRBV6-2 or TRBV6-3 and J usage is TRBJ2-7; TRBD2 matches at 9 bases. CDR1 and CDR2 (germline): MNHEY, SVGEGT. Trimming took 4 bases from V and 2 from J; bases not matched to a gene: 3. This CDR3 is built from 14 residues. As DNA, the CDR3 is TGTGCCAGCAGTTTTAGCGGGGGCACCTACGAGCAGTACTTC. This codes for CASSFSGGTYEQYF.

This chain links TRBV15 with TRBJ1-2, with 8 nucleotides matching TRBD1. The V segment lost 1 base and the J segment 5 bases; nucleotides outside the gene matches: 9. This CDR3 has 16 residues. Germline-derived CDR1 and CDR2 are LNHNV and YYDKDF (reference sequence). The CDR3: CATSRGQGAAPYGYTF. The CDR3 nucleotides are TGTGCCACCAGCAGAGGGCAGGGGGCTGCTCCATATGGCTACACCTTC. The full variable domain, with the rest looked up from reference TRBV15 and TRBJ1-2, is DAMVIQNPRYQVTQFGKPVTLSCSQTLNHNVMYWYQQKSSQAPKLLFHYYDKDFNNEADTPDNFQSRRPNTSFCFLDIRSPGLGDTAMYLCATSRGQGAAPYGYTFGSGTRLTVV.

V usage is TRBV28 and J usage is TRBJ1-1; maybe TRBD1 (6 bases). The CDR3 consists of 14 residues. Per germline, CDR1 MDHEN and CDR2 SYDVKM. V lost 6 bases and J lost 0, with 11 bases in between. CDR3 sequence reads: CASSQTGMNTEAFF. DNA of the CDR3: TGTGCCAGCAGCCAGACAGGAATGAACACTGAAGCTTTCTTT.

The CDR3 bases are TGCGCCAGCAGACCCACTAGCGGGCCATCCTACGAGCAGTACTTC. As protein: CASRPTSGPSYEQYF. The genes are TRBV5-1 and TRBJ2-7; 9 bases agree with TRBD2. Germline values: CDR1 SGHRS, CDR2 YFSETQ. This CDR3 is built from 15 residues. V shed 5 bases and J 1 base; nucleotides not matched to a gene: 7.

The rearrangement joins TRBV19 to TRBJ2-4; 9 bases are a match to TRBD1. CDR3 length: 15 amino acids. V shed 4 bases, J shed 8 bases, and the junction held 9 bases outside the gene matches. Germline CDR1 reads LNHDA; CDR2 reads SQIVND (reference sequence). CDR3 loop: CASSTRQGGRYIQYF. The CDR3 bases are TGTGCCAGTAGTACAAGACAGGGGGGGAGATACATTCAGTACTTC.

The gene calls are TRBV10-2 and TRBJ1-1; TRBD1 aligns across 8 bases. This CDR3 has 13 amino acids. Germline CDR1 WSHSY, CDR2 SAAADI. V shed 6 bases, J shed 4 bases, and the junction held 4 bases outside the gene matches. CDR3 nucleotide sequence: TGCGCCAGCAGCCATACAGGGGGCACTGAAGCTTTCTTT. This encodes CASSHTGGTEAFF.

The chain has TRBV7-8 and TRBJ1-1; TRBD1 matches at 8 bases. The CDR3 runs to 13 residues. Losses at the gene ends were 5 bases for V and 4 bases for J; bases not matched to a gene: 3. Germline V CDR1 and CDR2: SGHVS, FQNEAQ. DNA of the CDR3: TGTGCCAGCAGCCCAGGGGGCGGCACTGAAGCTTTCTTT. It translates to CASSPGGGTEAFF.